This T cell receptor (beta chain) was found in a study of technical replicates of blood from several donors. Sequencing used immunoSEQ multiplex PCR; TCRdb keeps in-frame clones, though not all of them. The table shows over 90,000 clones, with around 96% occurring only once. The sequenced sample was T cells isolated from PBMCs. The source of this sequence is a human donor in good health.

The CDR3 protein is CASSGATREKLFF. The DNA for the CDR3 is TGTGCCAGCAGTGGAGCCACGAGGGAAAAACTGTTTTTT. The chain employs TRBV6-1 and TRBJ1-4; D not certain. With 4 bases removed from V and 8 bases from J, the gap between germline ends came to 11 bases. The CDR3 totals 13 residues. Germline V CDR1 and CDR2: MNHNS, SASEGT.